The 10 T cell receptor beta chains reported below all come from one sample, sequenced in a study of T-cell reconstitution after alpha-beta-depleted transplantation in children. Preparation of the TCRbeta library was carried out with unique molecular identifiers. MiXCR was run by TCRdb on the PCR reads, yielding one entry per CDR3 protein. The sample holds a few hundred thousand distinct CDR3 sequences, around a tenth seen once. The sequencing used peripheral blood, collected 180 days after TCRalphabeta/CD19-depleted stem cell transplant. These receptors were obtained from a male patient between 2 and 10 years old who had a stem cell transplant for chronic granulomatous disease, so the T cells may come from the graft donor.

A few counts support this clonotype. The chain joins TRBV20-1 to TRBJ1-2; possible D gene TRBD1, 5 bases. Trimming left V 1 base short and J 8 bases short, with 11 bases between. In germline, CDR1 is DFQATT, CDR2 SNEGSKA (reference sequence). This CDR3 has 12 amino acids. The CDR3, as DNA: TGCAGTGCTAGAGTCGGGGCCTCGGGCTACACCTTC. Translating gives CSARVGASGYTF.

Many counts were recorded for this clonotype. The CDR3 nucleotides read TGCGCCAGCAGCCCCGGCAGGGGGCGGTTCGGGACCCAGTACTTC. As protein: CASSPGRGRFGTQYF. The chain uses TRBV5-1 and TRBJ2-5, with TRBD1 matching over 8 bases. V lost 4 bases, J lost 7 bases, and 12 bases stayed unmatched. Looked up from germline, CDR1 is SGHRS and CDR2 is YFSETQ. The CDR3 totals 15 residues.

This clonotype was recorded many times. V is TRBV25-1 and J is TRBJ2-7; TRBD1 is a possible D gene (6 bases). V dropped 5 bases and J dropped 6 bases, with 17 bases sitting between them. The germline gives CDR1 MGHDK, CDR2 SYGVNS. This CDR3 has 14 residues. CDR3 nucleotide sequence: TGTGCCAGCAGTACGCCACAGGGTTCCGGCGAGCAGTACTTC. Its translation: CASSTPQGSGEQYF.

This clonotype came up many times. The gene calls are TRBV20-1 and TRBJ1-5; D unclear. The germline V gene encodes CDR1 DFQATT and CDR2 SNEGSKA (reference sequence). The V end was cut by 7 bases, the J end by 2 bases, with 9 bases between. This CDR3 region has 12 residues. The CDR3 DNA reads as TGCAGTGGGGCAGACGGCAATCAGCCCCAGCATTTT. Residues: CSGADGNQPQHF.

There are many counts of this clonotype. V and J are TRBV15 and TRBJ2-7, with TRBD1 matching over 9 bases. Per the germline V gene, CDR1 is LNHNV and CDR2 is YYDKDF (reference sequence). The V gene end was trimmed by 3 bases and the J gene end by 6 bases; junction bases not matched to a gene: 6. CDR3 length equals 14 residues. CDR3 nucleotides: TGTGCCACCAGCAGTCGACAGGGGGTAGGCGAGCAGTACTTC. It encodes CATSSRQGVGEQYF. Full variable domain (rest looked up from reference TRBV15 and TRBJ2-7): DAMVIQNPRYQVTQFGKPVTLSCSQTLNHNVMYWYQQKSSQAPKLLFHYYDKDFNNEADTPDNFQSRRPNTSFCFLDIRSPGLGDTAMYLCATSSRQGVGEQYFGPGTRLTVT.

This clonotype came up many times. The V gene is TRBV27, the J gene TRBJ2-2; no clear D. Trimming stripped 4 bases from V and 1 base from J, with 4 bases between. The CDR3 length is 13 residues. The germline CDR1 and CDR2 sequences are MNHEY and SMNVEV (reference sequence). DNA for the CDR3: TGTGCCAGCAGTTGGAAGAACACCGGGGAGCTGTTTTTT. This encodes CASSWKNTGELFF.

This clonotype was counted many times. The J gene is TRBJ2-5, the V gene TRBV20-1, with TRBD2 matching 7 bases. V lost 4 bases, J lost 3 bases, and 8 bases stayed unmatched. The CDR3 has 14 residues. CDR1 is DFQATT, CDR2 SNEGSKA, per germline (reference sequence). For the CDR3, the DNA is TGCAGTGCTACCCGGGACTACCAGAAAGAGACCCAGTACTTC. Translated: CSATRDYQKETQYF.

This clonotype was counted many times. This chain uses TRBV28 with TRBJ2-3; D assignment may be TRBD1 or TRBD2 (5 bases each). The germline V gene encodes CDR1 MDHEN and CDR2 SYDVKM. The V end lost 1 base, the J end lost 8 bases, and 25 bases lay between the germline ends. This CDR3 region has 18 residues. The CDR3 DNA reads as TGTGCCAGCAGTTTATATTCCCCGGGACCTTCACCGGCGGCTACGCAGTATTTT. Amino acids: CASSLYSPGPSPAATQYF.

The rearrangement links TRBV19 to TRBJ2-5, with TRBD1 as a possible D gene (6 bases). There are 13 residues in the CDR3. The V end was cut by 6 bases, the J end by 3 bases, with 11 bases between. Germline assignment: CDR1 LNHDA and CDR2 SQIVND (reference sequence). In DNA form, the CDR3 reads TGTGCCAGTAGGGGGTCAGGGGAAGAGACCCAGTACTTC. Protein: CASRGSGEETQYF. The full variable domain, rest sourced from reference TRBV19 and TRBJ2-5, is DGGITQSPKYLFRKEGQNVTLSCEQNLNHDAMYWYRQDPGQGLRLIYYSQIVNDFQKGDIAEGYSVSREKKESFPLTVTSAQKNPTAFYLCASRGSGEETQYFGPGTRLLVL.

This clonotype was detected many times. The chain employs TRBV14 and TRBJ2-1, with 11 bases aligning to TRBD2. The CDR3 covers 19 residues. The V and J ends lost 4 bases and 0 bases, in that order; junction bases with no gene match: 11. Looked up from germline, CDR1 is SGHDN and CDR2 is FVKESK. The chain's CDR3 is CASSLIAGGILSSYNEQFF. In DNA form, the CDR3 reads TGTGCCAGCAGCCTTATAGCGGGAGGGATCCTTAGCTCCTACAATGAGCAGTTCTTC.